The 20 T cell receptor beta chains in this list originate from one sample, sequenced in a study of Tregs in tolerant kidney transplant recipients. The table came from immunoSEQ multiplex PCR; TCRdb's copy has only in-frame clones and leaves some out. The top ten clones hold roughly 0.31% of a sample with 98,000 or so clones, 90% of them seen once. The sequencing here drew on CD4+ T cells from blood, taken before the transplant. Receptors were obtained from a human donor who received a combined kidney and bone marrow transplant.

CDR3: CASREGGPYEQYF. In nucleotides, the CDR3 is TGTGCCAGCAGGGAAGGGGGCCCCTACGAGCAGTACTTC. This chain uses TRBV11-2 with TRBJ2-7, with 7 positions matching TRBD1. Germline V gene sequence: CDR1 SGHAT, CDR2 FQNNGV. V shed 6 bases and J 2 bases; nucleotides not matched to a gene: 4. This CDR3 region has 13 residues.

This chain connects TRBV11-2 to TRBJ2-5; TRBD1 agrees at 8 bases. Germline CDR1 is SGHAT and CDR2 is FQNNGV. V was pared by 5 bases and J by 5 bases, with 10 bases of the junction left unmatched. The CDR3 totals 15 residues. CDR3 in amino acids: CASSTRQGKGETQYF. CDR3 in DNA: TGTGCCAGCAGCACTAGACAGGGGAAGGGCGAGACCCAGTACTTC.

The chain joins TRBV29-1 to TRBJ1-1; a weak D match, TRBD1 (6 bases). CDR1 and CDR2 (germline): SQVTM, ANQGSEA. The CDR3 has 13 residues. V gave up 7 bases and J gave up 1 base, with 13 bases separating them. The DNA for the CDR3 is TGCAGCGGCCGTTCAGGGGAGAACACTGAAGCTTTCTTT. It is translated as CSGRSGENTEAFF.

The CDR3 DNA sequence: TGTGCCAGCAGCTTTCGACGCGGATCCTACAATGAGCAGTTCTTC. It codes for CASSFRRGSYNEQFF. This sequence joins TRBV7-2 and TRBJ2-1; D is uncertain. Trimming removed 3 bases at V and 1 base at J, with 10 bases between. This CDR3 spans 15 amino acids. CDR1 and CDR2 (germline): SGHTA, FQGNSA.

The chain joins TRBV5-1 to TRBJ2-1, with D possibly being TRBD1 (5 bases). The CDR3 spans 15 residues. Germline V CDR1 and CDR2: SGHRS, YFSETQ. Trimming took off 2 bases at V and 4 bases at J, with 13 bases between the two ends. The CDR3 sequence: CASSLTRVGYNEQFF. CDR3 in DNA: TGCGCCAGCAGCTTAACCAGGGTGGGATACAATGAGCAGTTCTTC.

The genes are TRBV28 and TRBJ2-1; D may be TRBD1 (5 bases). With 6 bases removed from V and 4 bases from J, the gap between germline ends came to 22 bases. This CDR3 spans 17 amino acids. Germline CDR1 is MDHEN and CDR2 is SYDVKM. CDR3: CASSRALRALSYNEQFF. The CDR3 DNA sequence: TGTGCCAGCAGCCGGGCCCTCAGGGCCTTGTCTTACAATGAGCAGTTCTTC.

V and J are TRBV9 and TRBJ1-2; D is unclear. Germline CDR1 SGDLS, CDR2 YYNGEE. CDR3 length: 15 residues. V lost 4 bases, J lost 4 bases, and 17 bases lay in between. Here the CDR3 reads CASSREGLVAYGYTF. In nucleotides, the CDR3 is TGTGCCAGCAGCCGGGAGGGCCTCGTAGCCTATGGCTACACCTTC.

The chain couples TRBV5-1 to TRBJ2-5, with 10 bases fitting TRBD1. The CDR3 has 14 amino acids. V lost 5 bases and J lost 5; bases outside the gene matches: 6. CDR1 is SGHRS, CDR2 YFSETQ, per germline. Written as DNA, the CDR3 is TGCGCCAGCAGGACCGGGACAGGGGATGAGACCCAGTACTTC. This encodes CASRTGTGDETQYF.

In nucleotides, the CDR3 is TGTGCCAGCCGTTTAAATTCCAGGGGGGTAGGCGGCTACACCTTC. This gives the protein CASRLNSRGVGGYTF. The V gene is TRBV2, the J gene TRBJ1-2; TRBD1 agrees at 7 bases. The CDR3 is 15 amino acids. V was pared by 8 bases and J by 8 bases, with 17 bases of the junction left unmatched. Per germline, CDR1 SNHLY and CDR2 FYNNEI.

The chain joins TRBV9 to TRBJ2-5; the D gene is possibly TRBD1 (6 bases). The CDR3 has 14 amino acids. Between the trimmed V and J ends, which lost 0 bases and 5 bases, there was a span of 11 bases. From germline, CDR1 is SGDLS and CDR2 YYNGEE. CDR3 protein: CASSVGTVHETQYF. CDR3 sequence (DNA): TGTGCCAGCAGCGTAGGGACAGTCCACGAGACCCAGTACTTC.

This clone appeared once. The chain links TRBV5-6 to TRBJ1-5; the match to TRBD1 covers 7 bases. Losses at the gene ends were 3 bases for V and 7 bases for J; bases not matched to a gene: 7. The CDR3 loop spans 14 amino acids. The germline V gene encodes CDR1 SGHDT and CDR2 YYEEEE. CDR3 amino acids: CASSYYRGGQPQHF. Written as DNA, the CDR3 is TGTGCCAGCAGCTATTACAGGGGCGGCCAGCCCCAGCATTTT.

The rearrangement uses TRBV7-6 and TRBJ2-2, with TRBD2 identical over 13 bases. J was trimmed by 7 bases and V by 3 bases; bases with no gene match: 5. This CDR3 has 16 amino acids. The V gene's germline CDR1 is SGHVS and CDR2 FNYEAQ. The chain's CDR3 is CASSFRLAGGNGELFF. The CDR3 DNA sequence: TGTGCCAGCAGCTTCCGACTAGCGGGAGGCAACGGGGAGCTGTTTTTT.

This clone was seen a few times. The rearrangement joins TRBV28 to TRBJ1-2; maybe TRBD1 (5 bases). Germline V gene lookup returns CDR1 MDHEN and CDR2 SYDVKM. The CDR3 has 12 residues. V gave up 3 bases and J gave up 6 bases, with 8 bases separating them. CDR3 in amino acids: CASSFAGHGYTF. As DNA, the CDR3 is TGTGCCAGCAGTTTCGCAGGGCATGGCTACACCTTC.

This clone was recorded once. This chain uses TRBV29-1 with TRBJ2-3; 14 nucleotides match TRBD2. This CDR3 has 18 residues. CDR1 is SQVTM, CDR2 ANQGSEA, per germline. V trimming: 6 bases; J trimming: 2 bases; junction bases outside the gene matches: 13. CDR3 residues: CSVKGTSGRLSFTDTQYF. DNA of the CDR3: TGCAGCGTGAAAGGGACTAGCGGGAGACTATCTTTCACAGATACGCAGTATTTT.

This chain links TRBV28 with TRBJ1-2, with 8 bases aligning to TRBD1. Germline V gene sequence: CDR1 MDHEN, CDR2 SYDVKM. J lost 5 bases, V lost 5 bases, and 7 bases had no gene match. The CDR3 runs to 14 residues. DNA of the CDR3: TGTGCCAGCAGTGACTACAGGGGGGGATATGGCTACACCTTC. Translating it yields CASSDYRGGYGYTF.

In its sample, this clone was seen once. The DNA for the CDR3 is TGTGCCAGCTCGACAGGGCCATTACCGAATTCACCCCTCCACTTT. Amino acid sequence: CASSTGPLPNSPLHF. This chain connects TRBV18 to TRBJ1-6; 7 positions agree with TRBD1. Germline CDR1 reads KGHSH; CDR2 reads LQKENI. This CDR3 comprises 15 residues. Losses at the gene ends were 6 bases for V and 7 bases for J; bases not matched to a gene: 9.

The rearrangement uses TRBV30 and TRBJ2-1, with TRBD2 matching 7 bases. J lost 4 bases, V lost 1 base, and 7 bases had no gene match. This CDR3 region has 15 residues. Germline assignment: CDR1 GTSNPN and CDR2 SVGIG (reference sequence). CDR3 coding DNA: TGTGCCTGGAGTGGAAGCGGGATCAGGTACAATGAGCAGTTCTTC. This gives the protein CAWSGSGIRYNEQFF.

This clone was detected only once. For the CDR3, the DNA is TGTGCCAGCAGCTTGGCCGAGGGTGCCTACGAGCAGTACTTC. It translates to CASSLAEGAYEQYF. The V and J genes are TRBV5-4 and TRBJ2-7, with TRBD2 as a possible D gene (5 bases). The CDR3 extends over 14 amino acids. The germline V gene has CDR1 SGHNT and CDR2 YYREEE (reference sequence). Trimming pared 0 bases from V and 2 bases from J, leaving 9 bases between.

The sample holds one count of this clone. The CDR3 spells CASSQDRLAGTGELFF. For the CDR3, the DNA is TGCGCCAGCAGCCAAGATCGGCTAGCGGGGACCGGGGAGCTGTTTTTT. The rearrangement links TRBV4-1 to TRBJ2-2; 9 positions match TRBD2. The V segment lost 0 bases and the J segment 5 bases; nucleotides outside the gene matches: 4. Germline CDR1 reads MGHRA; CDR2 reads YSYEKL. The CDR3 contains 16 residues.

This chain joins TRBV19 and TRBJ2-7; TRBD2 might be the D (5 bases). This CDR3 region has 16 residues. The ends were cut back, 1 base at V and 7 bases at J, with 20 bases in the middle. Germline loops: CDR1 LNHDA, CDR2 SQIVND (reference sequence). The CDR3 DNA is TGTGCCAGTAGTATAGTCTGGAGCGGAATCAAGCGGGAGCAGTACTTC. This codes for CASSIVWSGIKREQYF.